Below, 21 T cell receptor beta chains from the same sample are listed, as sequenced in a study of T-cell reconstitution after alpha-beta-depleted transplantation in children (dated by TCRdb to the mid-2010s). Libraries were made using PCR. These reads were obtained on an Illumina HiSeq 2500. To normalize quantification of the TCRbeta repertoire, the TCR libraries were built with molecular barcoding that relied on unique molecular identifiers. TCRdb handled the public reads itself, with Q25 trimming in fastp and clone calling in MiXCR, and kept productive beta chains. Each CDR3 protein appears once, grouped with its most common genes and DNA. This sample comprises around 700,000 distinct CDR3 sequences, around 13% of them detected only once. The top ten constitute roughly 0.77% of the sample. The treatment or condition label, as the study defines it: allogeneic hematopoietic cell transplantation with graft depleted of TCRalphabeta T cells and CD19 B cells.

The material sequenced was PBMCs, taken before TCRalphabeta/CD19-depleted stem cell transplant. The receptors come from a girl aged 2 to 10 with congenital amegakaryocytic thrombocytopenia, due to receive a stem cell transplant.

This clonotype has at least ten counts. Relative to the germline gene, one junction end is altered; a read error may explain this. The V and J genes are TRBV20-1 and TRBJ2-1, with 8 positions matching TRBD1. The CDR3 is 14 amino acids. From germline, CDR1 is DFQATT and CDR2 SNEGSKA (reference sequence). In DNA, the CDR3 is TGCAGTGCGAAAACAGGGGGGTCCTTCAATGAGCAGTTCTTC. Residues: CSAKTGGSFNEQFF.

The genes are TRBV7-6 and TRBJ2-2; perhaps TRBD2 as D (6 bases). Germline V lookup: CDR1 SGHVS, CDR2 FNYEAQ. CDR3 length: 15 residues. The germline V and J ends were trimmed by 6 bases and 5 bases, with 16 bases remaining between them. In DNA form, the CDR3 reads TGTGCCAGCAGACCGGAGGGAGCGGAAACCGGGGAGCTGTTTTTT. Its protein is CASRPEGAETGELFF.

This clonotype was picked up many times. This chain uses TRBV21-1 with TRBJ2-2; no DNA check was done on the table's D call, TRBD2. TRBV21-1 corresponds to a pseudogene. CDR3 length equals 17 residues. The DNA of the CDR3 is TGTGCCAGCACCACTGGGGGGACTAGCGTGAACACCGGGGAGCTGTTTTTT. This gives the protein CASTTGGTSVNTGELFF.

This clonotype has more than one count but fewer than ten. This rearrangement joins TRBV18 to TRBJ2-3, with TRBD1 matching 9 bases. The CDR3 consists of 16 residues. J gave up 4 bases and V 3 bases, and 8 bases lay outside the gene matches. Germline loops: CDR1 KGHSH, CDR2 LQKENI. The CDR3 is CASSPYSTGGADTQYF. In DNA form, the CDR3 reads TGTGCCAGCTCACCTTACTCTACAGGGGGCGCAGATACGCAGTATTTT. The entire variable domain, with the rest obtained from reference TRBV18 and TRBJ2-3, is as follows: NAGVMQNPRHLVRRRGQEARLRCSPMKGHSHVYWYRQLPEEGLKFMVYLQKENIIDESGMPKERFSAEFPKEGPSILRIQQVVRGDSAAYFCASSPYSTGGADTQYFGPGTRLTVL.

This clonotype has a count of ten or more. J is TRBJ2-3 and V is TRBV7-9; D might be TRBD1 (6 bases). The CDR3 extends over 15 amino acids. Germline loops: CDR1 SEHNR, CDR2 FQNEAQ (reference sequence). Trimming removed 3 bases at V and 3 bases at J, with 13 bases between. The CDR3 sequence is CASSFYGGRTDTQYF. CDR3 coding DNA: TGTGCCAGCAGCTTTTATGGGGGCCGGACAGATACGCAGTATTTT.

This clonotype was recorded a few times. This chain links TRBV20-1 with TRBJ2-2, with TRBD1 as a possible D gene (6 bases). The CDR3 extends over 14 amino acids. Trimming removed 4 bases at V and 5 bases at J, with 14 bases between. Germline V gene lookup returns CDR1 DFQATT and CDR2 SNEGSKA (reference sequence). CDR3 DNA sequence: TGCAGTGCTACCCCCCTTCAGGGGACCGGGGAGCTGTTTTTT. Translation: CSATPLQGTGELFF.

The rearrangement uses TRBV27 and TRBJ2-1; 9 nucleotides match TRBD2. The CDR3 has 12 residues. Unmatched junction bases numbered 6, after V lost 6 bases and J lost 12 bases. CDR1 MNHEY and CDR2 SMNVEV come from the germline V gene (reference sequence). Written as DNA, the CDR3 is TGTGCCAGCAGCTCTAGCGGGGACGTGCAGTTCTTC. It encodes CASSSSGDVQFF.

This clonotype has only a few counts. The chain's CDR3 is CASSMGLGDQETQYF. Here the CDR3 DNA reads TGCGCCAGCAGCATGGGACTAGGAGACCAAGAGACCCAGTACTTC. The genes are TRBV5-1 and TRBJ2-5, with 8 bases that match TRBD2. From germline, CDR1 is SGHRS and CDR2 YFSETQ. The CDR3 extends over 15 amino acids. V dropped 4 bases and J dropped 0; count of bases not matched to a gene: 5.

In this sample, this clonotype turned up many times. The rearrangement links TRBV29-1 to TRBJ2-7; D might be TRBD2 (6 bases). V lost 1 base and J 3 bases, leaving 13 bases between the germline ends. The CDR3 length is 14 residues. Germline lookup yields CDR1 SQVTM and CDR2 ANQGSEA. The CDR3: CSVEVAGYGYEQYF. CDR3 coding DNA: TGCAGCGTTGAAGTTGCGGGATACGGCTACGAGCAGTACTTC.

This clonotype was seen many times. The chain is built from TRBV5-6 and TRBJ2-5; maybe TRBD2 (6 bases). V gave up 4 bases and J gave up 5 bases, with 12 bases separating them. From germline, CDR1 is SGHDT and CDR2 YYEEEE. The CDR3 sequence is 13 residues long. CDR3 in amino acids: CASSGGLGETQYF. For the CDR3, the DNA is TGTGCCAGCAGCGGGGGACTTGGGGAGACCCAGTACTTC. Full variable domain (rest looked up from reference TRBV5-6 and TRBJ2-5): DAGVTQSPTHLIKTRGQQVTLRCSPKSGHDTVSWYQQALGQGPQFIFQYYEEEERQRGNFPDRFSGHQFPNYSSELNVNALLLGDSALYLCASSGGLGETQYFGPGTRLLVL.

With respect to this clonotype: This sequence may be a read error, since a much larger clone differs from it by one base. The V call is TRBV29-1, the J call TRBJ1-3; D not certain. The CDR3 runs 15 residues. Trimming cost V 7 bases and J 8 bases, with 24 bases left between them. Per the germline V gene, CDR1 is SQVTM and CDR2 is ANQGSEA. The CDR3 region has the DNA TGCAGCGCTGACCCTCCATGGGAAGTGAGGGACACCATATATTTT. Translating it yields CSADPPWEVRDTIYF.

This clonotype has at least ten counts. The chain combines TRBV20-1 with TRBJ1-4; D ambiguous. V was clipped by 5 bases and J by 0 bases, with 13 bases between them. There are 15 residues in the CDR3. CDR1 DFQATT and CDR2 SNEGSKA come from the germline V gene (reference sequence). This chain's CDR3 is CSAGITGATNEKLFF. CDR3 in DNA: TGCAGTGCTGGGATAACCGGTGCAACTAATGAAAAACTGTTTTTT.

The sample holds a few counts of this clonotype. The V call is TRBV10-2, the J call TRBJ2-5, with TRBD2 matching 9 bases. CDR3 length: 17 residues. Germline V gene data show CDR1 as WSHSY and CDR2 as SAAADI. With V trimmed by 2 bases and J by 1 base, 8 bases remained unmatched. Here the CDR3 DNA reads TGCGCCAGCAGTGAGGCAATTAGCGGGAGACTCCAAGAGACCCAGTACTTC. This gives the protein CASSEAISGRLQETQYF.

This clonotype has ten or more counts. The chain combines TRBV7-8 with TRBJ2-3; D is ambiguous. Germline CDR1 SGHVS, CDR2 FQNEAQ. There are 15 residues in the CDR3. Trimming removed 1 base from V and 5 bases from J, with 13 bases in between. This CDR3 reads CASSLGIVKGDTQYF. In nucleotides, the CDR3 is TGTGCCAGCAGCTTAGGGATCGTCAAGGGAGATACGCAGTATTTT. The full variable domain, rest sourced from reference TRBV7-8 and TRBJ2-3, is GAGVSQSPRYKVAKRGQDVALRCDPISGHVSLFWYQQALGQGPEFLTYFQNEAQLDKSGLPSDRFFAERPEGSVSTLKIQRTQQEDSAVYLCASSLGIVKGDTQYFGPGTRLTVL.

Many counts were recorded for this clonotype. This chain uses TRBV20-1 with TRBJ1-1, with D maybe TRBD1 (6 bases). The V gene lost 3 bases and the J gene lost 1 base, with 12 bases spanning the gap. CDR1 and CDR2 (germline): DFQATT, SNEGSKA (reference sequence). CDR3 length equals 14 residues. The CDR3 loop reads CSARETGANTEAFF. Here the CDR3 DNA reads TGCAGTGCTAGGGAGACAGGTGCGAACACTGAAGCTTTCTTT.

This clonotype was seen only a few times. The V gene is TRBV14, the J gene TRBJ2-7, with 13 bases lining up with TRBD2. Germline assignment: CDR1 SGHDN and CDR2 FVKESK. The ends lost 5 bases at V and 6 bases at J; junction bases unmatched: 25. The CDR3 runs to 21 residues. Here the CDR3 DNA reads TGTGCCAGCAGCGCAAGGTTATGGGACGCGACTAGCGGGAGGACACCCTTCGAGCAGTACTTC. This gives the protein CASSARLWDATSGRTPFEQYF.

The CDR3 DNA reads TGTGCCAGCAGCCCAGGGTCAGGGCACCAGCCCCAGCATTTT. It is translated as CASSPGSGHQPQHF. V and J are TRBV3-1 and TRBJ1-5; the D gene is possibly TRBD1 (5 bases). The germline CDR1 and CDR2 sequences are LGHDT and YNNKEL (reference sequence). Trimming cost V 4 bases and J 7 bases, with 14 bases left between them. The CDR3 length is 14 residues.

This clonotype was seen repeatedly, ten times or more. V and J are TRBV20-1 and TRBJ1-1; D gene ambiguous. Trimming stripped 6 bases from V and 4 bases from J, with 18 bases between. Germline V gene sequence: CDR1 DFQATT, CDR2 SNEGSKA (reference sequence). The CDR3 loop spans 14 amino acids. The DNA of the CDR3 is TGCAGTGCCCGTAGCGGGGAAGGAAGCACTGAAGCTTTCTTT. Its protein product is CSARSGEGSTEAFF.

At least ten counts were recorded for this clonotype. J is TRBJ2-2 and V is TRBV2; the match to TRBD1 covers 7 bases. Trimming at V came to 5 bases and at J to 0 bases, leaving 3 bases not matched to a gene. The V gene's germline CDR1 is SNHLY and CDR2 FYNNEI. The CDR3 runs 15 residues. The CDR3 sequence is CASSQDRPNTGELFF. In DNA form, the CDR3 reads TGTGCCAGCAGTCAGGACAGGCCGAACACCGGGGAGCTGTTTTTT. The full variable domain, with the rest looked up from reference TRBV2 and TRBJ2-2, is EPEVTQTPSHQVTQMGQEVILRCVPISNHLYFYWYRQILGQKVEFLVSFYNNEISEKSEIFDDQFSVERPDGSNFTLKIRSTKLEDSAMYFCASSQDRPNTGELFFGEGSRLTVL.

The chain joins TRBV7-9 to TRBJ2-7; 7 bases align to TRBD1. The CDR3 totals 13 residues. V was clipped by 5 bases and J by 7 bases; unmatched bases: 8. The germline CDR1 and CDR2 sequences are SEHNR and FQNEAQ (reference sequence). CDR3 amino acids: CASSKNRDREQYF. Here the CDR3 DNA reads TGTGCCAGCAGCAAAAACCGGGACAGAGAGCAGTACTTC.

This clonotype appeared many times. The rearrangement links TRBV5-1 to TRBJ2-7, with D possibly TRBD1 on 6 matching bases. V gave up 0 bases and J gave up 3 bases, with 16 bases separating them. CDR1 and CDR2 from the germline V gene are SGHRS and YFSETQ. CDR3 length: 16 amino acids. The DNA of the CDR3 is TGCGCCAGCAGCTTGGCCCCAAGACAGGAGAGCTACGAGCAGTACTTC. Translation: CASSLAPRQESYEQYF.